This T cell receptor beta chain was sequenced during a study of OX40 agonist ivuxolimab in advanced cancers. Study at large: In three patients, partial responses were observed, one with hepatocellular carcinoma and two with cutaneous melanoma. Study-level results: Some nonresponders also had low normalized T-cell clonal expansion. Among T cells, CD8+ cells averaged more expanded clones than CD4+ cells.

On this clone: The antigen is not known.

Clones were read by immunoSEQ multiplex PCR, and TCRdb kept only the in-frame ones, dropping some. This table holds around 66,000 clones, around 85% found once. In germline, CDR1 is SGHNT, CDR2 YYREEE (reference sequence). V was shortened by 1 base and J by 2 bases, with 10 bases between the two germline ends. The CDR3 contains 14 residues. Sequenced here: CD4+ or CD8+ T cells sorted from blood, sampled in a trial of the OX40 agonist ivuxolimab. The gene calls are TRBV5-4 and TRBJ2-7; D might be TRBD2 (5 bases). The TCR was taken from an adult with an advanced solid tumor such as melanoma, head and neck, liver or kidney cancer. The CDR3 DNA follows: TGTGCCAGCAGCTTGCCAGCGGAAGCCTACGAGCAGTACTTC. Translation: CASSLPAEAYEQYF.